This TCR beta chain was observed in a study of cytomegalovirus exposure and HLA in healthy donors. Study overall: Around 180 million T cells yielded some 100 million unique TCR beta sequences, as an earlier analysis found.

Comments on this clone: Its specificity is unknown.

General observations from the study: Immune exposure information comprised only CMV serostatus. TCR beta sequences reportedly predicted the HLA-A and HLA-B alleles of most subjects accurately.

After removal of 6 bases from V and 2 bases from J, the junction contained 3 bases not matched to a gene. This CDR3 has 14 amino acids. Germline V gene data show CDR1 as SQVTM and CDR2 as ANQGSEA. Primers for the PCR totalled 60 Vbeta and 13 Jbeta. Sequencing was performed with immunoSEQ multiplex PCR; in TCRdb, only in-frame clones are kept and a portion is missing. The sample's table shows under 90,000 clones. The gene calls are TRBV29-1 and TRBJ2-1; 11 nucleotides line up with TRBD1. The sequence was obtained from a man aged 45-60 years in good health and CMV-seropositive. What was sequenced was PBMCs. The CDR3 bases are TGCAGCGTCCAGGGACAGGGGGCCTACAATGAGCAGTTCTTC. This translates into CSVQGQGAYNEQFF.